Listed below are T cell receptor beta chains from one sample, sequenced in a study of read filtering for tumor transcriptome and immune sequencing. From the reads, TCRdb called clonotypes with MiXCR, one entry per CDR3 protein. The sample shows under 150,000 distinct CDR3 sequences, about 12% of them seen only once. Sequences were obtained from a population of CD138-negative cells sorted from bone marrow. These receptors all come from a donor older than 35 with multiple myeloma. Both conserved end residues are part of each CDR3. The order of the fields is D gene, V gene, J gene, clone size, CDR3 DNA, CDR3 protein. A D gene is named only where the DNA matches it firmly. A clone size is listed for some rows: how often the clone was seen (once, few, many), or a class if it is expanded.

D gene: NA; V gene: TRBV20-1; J gene: TRBJ2-1; clone size: many; CDR3 DNA: TGCAGTGCTAGATGGGCCTATTCTAATGAGCAGTTCTTC; CDR3 protein: CSARWAYSNEQFF
D gene: TRBD1; V gene: TRBV29-1; J gene: TRBJ2-3; clone size: many; CDR3 DNA: TGCAGCGGGGGCGACAGGGATTTGGCAGATACGCAGTATTTT; CDR3 protein: CSGGDRDLADTQYF
D gene: TRBD2; V gene: TRBV10-3; J gene: TRBJ2-1; clone size: many; CDR3 DNA: TGTGCCATCAGTCCAGGACTAGCGGACAATGAGCAGTTCTTC; CDR3 protein: CAISPGLADNEQFF
D gene: NA; V gene: TRBV7-9; J gene: TRBJ1-2; clone size: NA; CDR3 DNA: TGTGCCAGCAGCGGGGCAGGCAGAACTAACTATGGCTACGCCTTC; CDR3 protein: CASSGAGRTNYGYAF
D gene: NA; V gene: TRBV9; J gene: TRBJ2-1; clone size: many; CDR3 DNA: TGTGCCAGCAGCGTAGAATTGAGCGGTACCTCCTACAATGAGCAGTTCTTC; CDR3 protein: CASSVELSGTSYNEQFF
D gene: NA; V gene: TRBV7-3; J gene: TRBJ2-1; clone size: many; CDR3 DNA: TGTGCCAGCAGCCTAGCGATGGGCTCCTACGATGAGCAGTTCTTC; CDR3 protein: CASSLAMGSYDEQFF
D gene: NA; V gene: TRBV6-1; J gene: TRBJ2-1; clone size: many; CDR3 DNA: TGTGCCAGCAGTGCGAAAGGGACCCTATTAGGGAATGAGCAGTTCTTC; CDR3 protein: CASSAKGTLLGNEQFF
D gene: NA; V gene: TRBV6-2/TRBV6-3; J gene: TRBJ2-1; clone size: many; CDR3 DNA: TGTGCCAGCAGTTACGGTTCGATCAATGAGCAGTTCTTC; CDR3 protein: CASSYGSINEQFF
D gene: TRBD2; V gene: TRBV7-3; J gene: TRBJ2-1; clone size: few; CDR3 DNA: TGTGCCGGCAGCCCCGGACTAGTCCCGTACAATGAGCAGTTCTTC; CDR3 protein: CAGSPGLVPYNEQFF
D gene: NA; V gene: TRBV7-9; J gene: TRBJ1-1; clone size: many; CDR3 DNA: TGTGCCAGCAGCTTCTTAAAAGGTCTGGCTTTCTTT; CDR3 protein: CASSFLKGLAFF
D gene: NA; V gene: TRBV4-2; J gene: TRBJ2-1; clone size: many; CDR3 DNA: TGTGCCAGCAGCCAAGATAGGGCTTTGGGTGAGCAGTTCTTC; CDR3 protein: CASSQDRALGEQFF
D gene: NA; V gene: TRBV12-3/TRBV12-4; J gene: TRBJ2-2; clone size: NA; CDR3 DNA: TGTGCCAGCAGTTTTTGGGGAGACACCGGGGAGCTGTTTTTT; CDR3 protein: CASSFWGDTGELFF
D gene: NA; V gene: TRBV29-1; J gene: TRBJ1-1; clone size: many; CDR3 DNA: TGCAGCGTCTCAGAGGTTGGGGAGCCTACTGAAGCTTTCTTT; CDR3 protein: CSVSEVGEPTEAFF
D gene: TRBD1; V gene: TRBV23-1; J gene: TRBJ1-2; clone size: NA; CDR3 DNA: TGCGCCAGCAGTCAATCGTCCGGGACAGGGTGGAACGACTATGGCTACACCTTC; CDR3 protein: CASSQSSGTGWNDYGYTF
D gene: TRBD1; V gene: TRBV15; J gene: TRBJ2-1; clone size: many; CDR3 DNA: TGTGCCATCGGAAAGCAGGGGGCTCGTGACGATGAGCAGTTCTTC; CDR3 protein: CAIGKQGARDDEQFF
D gene: TRBD2; V gene: TRBV9; J gene: TRBJ2-1; clone size: many; CDR3 DNA: TGTGCCAGCAGATCTAGCGGAAGAGGGAATGAGCAGTTCTTC; CDR3 protein: CASRSSGRGNEQFF
D gene: NA; V gene: TRBV29-1; J gene: TRBJ2-5; clone size: few; CDR3 DNA: TGCAGCGTTTTATGGACAGACCAAGAGACCCAGTACTTC; CDR3 protein: CSVLWTDQETQYF
D gene: NA; V gene: TRBV10-2; J gene: TRBJ2-4; clone size: many; CDR3 DNA: TGCGCCAGCAGTGAGGTGTTAGCCAAAAACATTCAGTACTTC; CDR3 protein: CASSEVLAKNIQYF
D gene: TRBD1; V gene: TRBV20-1; J gene: TRBJ1-1; clone size: many; CDR3 DNA: TGCAGTGCTAGTAATTTCGCAGGGGGCTCCGGCACTGAAGCTTTCTTT; CDR3 protein: CSASNFAGGSGTEAFF
D gene: TRBD2; V gene: TRBV20-1; J gene: TRBJ2-1; clone size: many; CDR3 DNA: TGCAGTGCTAGAGAGCGGCTAGCGGGAATCAGGAGCTCCTACAATGAGCAGTTCTTC; CDR3 protein: CSARERLAGIRSSYNEQFF
D gene: NA; V gene: TRBV7-3; J gene: TRBJ2-3; clone size: few; CDR3 DNA: TGTGCCAGCAGCTTAACTTCTGATATAGCAGATACGCAGTATTTT; CDR3 protein: CASSLTSDIADTQYF
D gene: NA; V gene: TRBV7-2; J gene: TRBJ1-1; clone size: NA; CDR3 DNA: TGTGCCAGCAGCACACAGGAGCGGGAGAACACTGAAGCTTTCTTT; CDR3 protein: CASSTQERENTEAFF
D gene: TRBD2; V gene: TRBV4-1; J gene: TRBJ2-5; clone size: many; CDR3 DNA: TGCGCCAGCAGCCGAGGAAGCGGGAGCTTGGTCGAGACCCAGTACTTC; CDR3 protein: CASSRGSGSLVETQYF
D gene: NA; V gene: TRBV11-2; J gene: TRBJ1-1; clone size: NA; CDR3 DNA: TGTGCCAGCCGGAAGAACACTGAAGCTTTCTTT; CDR3 protein: CASRKNTEAFF
D gene: TRBD2; V gene: TRBV6-5; J gene: TRBJ2-1; clone size: many; CDR3 DNA: TGTGCCAGCAGTTTAGGGACTAGCGGAGCCAATGAGCAGTTCTTC; CDR3 protein: CASSLGTSGANEQFF
D gene: TRBD2; V gene: TRBV13; J gene: TRBJ2-5; clone size: many; CDR3 DNA: TGTGCCAGCAGCCCCCGATTACTAGCGGGAGGGATTGAGACCCAGTACTTC; CDR3 protein: CASSPRLLAGGIETQYF
D gene: NA; V gene: TRBV19; J gene: TRBJ1-2; clone size: many; CDR3 DNA: TGTGCCAGTACCAACCGACAGATTTATGGCTACACCTTC; CDR3 protein: CASTNRQIYGYTF
D gene: NA; V gene: TRBV20-1; J gene: TRBJ2-1; clone size: many; CDR3 DNA: TGCAGTGCTAGAGATCCCGGCCTCACCCTGAACAATGAGCAGTTCTTC; CDR3 protein: CSARDPGLTLNNEQFF
D gene: NA; V gene: TRBV29-1; J gene: TRBJ2-3; clone size: few; CDR3 DNA: TGCAGCGTTGAACCGGGCAAGCGGAGCACAGATACGCAGTATTTT; CDR3 protein: CSVEPGKRSTDTQYF
D gene: NA; V gene: TRBV4-3; J gene: TRBJ2-2; clone size: NA; CDR3 DNA: TGCGCCAGCAGCCAAGATGGCGAAGGGGAGCTGTTTTTT; CDR3 protein: CASSQDGEGELFF
D gene: NA; V gene: TRBV4-1; J gene: TRBJ1-4; clone size: many; CDR3 DNA: TGCGCCAGCAGCCAACCCCCCGGGCGGGTGGGTAATGAAAAACTGTTTTTT; CDR3 protein: CASSQPPGRVGNEKLFF
D gene: NA; V gene: TRBV5-5; J gene: TRBJ2-5; clone size: few; CDR3 DNA: TGTGCCAGCACCAGGACAGAAGAGACCCAGTACTTC; CDR3 protein: CASTRTEETQYF
D gene: NA; V gene: TRBV4-3; J gene: TRBJ1-5; clone size: many; CDR3 DNA: TGCGCCAGCAGCCAAGATACTGCGGGCAGGGAATATCAGCCCCAGCATTTT; CDR3 protein: CASSQDTAGREYQPQHF
D gene: NA; V gene: TRBV6-1; J gene: TRBJ1-5; clone size: NA; CDR3 DNA: TGTGCCATCAGTGAAGCGCTTCTTGGGCTGGGCAATCAGCCCCAGCATTTT; CDR3 protein: CAISEALLGLGNQPQHF
D gene: NA; V gene: TRBV11-3; J gene: TRBJ1-1; clone size: few; CDR3 DNA: TGTGCCAGCAGCCCTCACCGGGGGAGGAACACTGAAGCTTTCTTT; CDR3 protein: CASSPHRGRNTEAFF
D gene: NA; V gene: TRBV20-1; J gene: TRBJ2-1; clone size: many; CDR3 DNA: TGCAGTGCTGTCACCATTCAGGATGAGCAGTTCTTC; CDR3 protein: CSAVTIQDEQFF
D gene: TRBD2; V gene: TRBV27; J gene: TRBJ2-3; clone size: many; CDR3 DNA: TGTGCCAGCAGAGGTACCCTAGCGGCAGATACGCAGTATTTT; CDR3 protein: CASRGTLAADTQYF
D gene: NA; V gene: TRBV4-1; J gene: TRBJ1-6; clone size: many; CDR3 DNA: TGCGCCAGCAGCCAAGACCCGGGTTCACCCCTCCACTTT; CDR3 protein: CASSQDPGSPLHF
D gene: NA; V gene: TRBV5-1; J gene: TRBJ2-7; clone size: many; CDR3 DNA: TGCGCCAGCAGCCGAGGTTCAGGGAAGGAGCAGTACTTC; CDR3 protein: CASSRGSGKEQYF
D gene: NA; V gene: TRBV11-1; J gene: TRBJ2-7; clone size: many; CDR3 DNA: TGTGCCAGCAGCTTATCAAGCGGATACTACGAGCAGTACTTC; CDR3 protein: CASSLSSGYYEQYF
D gene: TRBD2; V gene: TRBV11-2; J gene: TRBJ2-1; clone size: many; CDR3 DNA: TGTGCCAGCAGCCAGGGACTAGCGGGAGGGCAAGCCCATGAGCAGTTCTTC; CDR3 protein: CASSQGLAGGQAHEQFF
D gene: TRBD1; V gene: TRBV7-9; J gene: TRBJ1-1; clone size: many; CDR3 DNA: TGTGCCAGCAGCATGGGACAGGGGTTCACTGAAGCTTTCTTT; CDR3 protein: CASSMGQGFTEAFF
D gene: TRBD1; V gene: TRBV9; J gene: TRBJ1-1; clone size: few; CDR3 DNA: TGTGCCAGCAGCGGACAGGGGAACACTGAAGCTTTCTTT; CDR3 protein: CASSGQGNTEAFF
D gene: NA; V gene: TRBV7-2; J gene: TRBJ1-1; clone size: many; CDR3 DNA: TGTGCCAGCAGCTTTGGGCAGTTGAACACTGAAGCTTTCTTT; CDR3 protein: CASSFGQLNTEAFF
D gene: TRBD1; V gene: TRBV20-1; J gene: TRBJ2-2; clone size: few; CDR3 DNA: TGCAGTGTTCGACAGGGGTCTAGGGGTACCGGGGAGCTGTTTTTT; CDR3 protein: CSVRQGSRGTGELFF
D gene: NA; V gene: TRBV6-5; J gene: TRBJ2-7; clone size: many; CDR3 DNA: TGTGCCAGCAGTTCTACCGACCAGGCCTACGAGCAGTACTTC; CDR3 protein: CASSSTDQAYEQYF